The present TCR beta chain was sequenced within a study of blood T cells in healthy people across ages. Study-wide results and limits: CMV infection status of these donors was not known.

Using a J-beta primer mix together with a sample-barcoded 5' primer, a second PCR was run for about 6 to 12 cycles. TCRdb analysed the 5' RACE reads with MiXCR anew, one entry per CDR3 protein. The sample records roughly 700,000 distinct CDR3 sequences, approximately 50% being singletons. A note on this clonotype: Its antigen is as yet unknown.

Looked up from germline, CDR1 is MGHDK and CDR2 is SYGVNS. Trimming removed 4 bases from V and 4 bases from J; junction bases left unmatched: 5. The CDR3 runs 15 residues. Input material: blood. The V gene is TRBV25-1, the J gene TRBJ2-2, with 8 bases lining up with TRBD1. This sequence originates from a woman aged 55-75 years in good health. As DNA, the CDR3 is TGTGCCAGCAGTGCCCAGGGACAGGCCACCGGGGAGCTGTTTTTT. The encoded protein is CASSAQGQATGELFF.